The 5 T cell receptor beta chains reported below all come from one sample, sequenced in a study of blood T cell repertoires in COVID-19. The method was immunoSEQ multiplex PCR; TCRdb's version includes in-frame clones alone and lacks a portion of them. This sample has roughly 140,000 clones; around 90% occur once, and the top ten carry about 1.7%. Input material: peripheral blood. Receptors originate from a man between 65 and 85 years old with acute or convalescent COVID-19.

CDR3 coding DNA: TGCGCCAGCAGCCCGGGACAGACCTACGAGCAGTACTTC. This codes for CASSPGQTYEQYF. The chain employs TRBV5-1 and TRBJ2-7; 7 positions agree with TRBD1. The CDR3 totals 13 residues. The germline CDR1 and CDR2 sequences are SGHRS and YFSETQ. The V segment lost 4 bases and the J segment 2 bases; nucleotides outside the gene matches: 3.

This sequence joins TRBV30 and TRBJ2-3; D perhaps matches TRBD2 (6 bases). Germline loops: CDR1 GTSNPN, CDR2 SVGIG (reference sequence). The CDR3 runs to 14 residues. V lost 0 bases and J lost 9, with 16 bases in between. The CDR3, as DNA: TGTGCCTGGAGTGTACTAGACCTGGCGGGGACGCAGTATTTT. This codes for CAWSVLDLAGTQYF.

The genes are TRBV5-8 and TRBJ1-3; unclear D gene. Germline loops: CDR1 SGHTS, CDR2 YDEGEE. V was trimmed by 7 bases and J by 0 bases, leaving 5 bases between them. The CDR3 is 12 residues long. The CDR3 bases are TGTGCCAGCGTTCTCTCTGGAAACACCATATATTTT. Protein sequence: CASVLSGNTIYF.

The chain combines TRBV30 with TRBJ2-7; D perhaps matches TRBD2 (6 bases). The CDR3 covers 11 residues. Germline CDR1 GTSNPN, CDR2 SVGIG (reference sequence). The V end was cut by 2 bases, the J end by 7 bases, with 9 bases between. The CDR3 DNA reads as TGTGCCTGGAGTCTAGCGACTGAGCAGTACTTC. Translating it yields CAWSLATEQYF.

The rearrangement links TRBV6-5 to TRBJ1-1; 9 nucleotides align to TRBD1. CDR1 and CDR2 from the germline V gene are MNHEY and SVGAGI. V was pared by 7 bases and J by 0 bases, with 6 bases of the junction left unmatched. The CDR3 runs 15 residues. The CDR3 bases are TGTGCCAGCATCCGGACAGGGGAGATGAACACTGAAGCTTTCTTT. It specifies CASIRTGEMNTEAFF.